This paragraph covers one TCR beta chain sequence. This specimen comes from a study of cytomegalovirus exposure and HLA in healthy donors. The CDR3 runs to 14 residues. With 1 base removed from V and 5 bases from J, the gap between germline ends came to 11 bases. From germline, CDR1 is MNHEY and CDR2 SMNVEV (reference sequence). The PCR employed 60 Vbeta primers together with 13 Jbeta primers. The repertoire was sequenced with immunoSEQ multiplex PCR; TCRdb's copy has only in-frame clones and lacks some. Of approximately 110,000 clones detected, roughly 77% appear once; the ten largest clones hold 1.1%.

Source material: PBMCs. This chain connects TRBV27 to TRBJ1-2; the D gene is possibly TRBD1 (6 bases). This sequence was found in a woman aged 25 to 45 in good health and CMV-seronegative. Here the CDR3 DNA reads TGTGCCAGCAGTTTATTTAGGGACAAGTATGGCTACACCTTC. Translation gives CASSLFRDKYGYTF.